This paragraph reports one TCR beta chain. These data belong to a study of blood T cell repertoires in COVID-19. As for the study in general: Both acute and convalescent COVID-19 samples were obtained from the United States, Italy and Spain.

Profiled with immunoSEQ multiplex PCR; TCRdb holds only in-frame clones, not every one. This table has 80,000 to 100,000 clones, about 91% appearing once. Deletions cut 4 bases from V and 2 bases from J, with 5 bases between. Germline V lookup: CDR1 SQVTM, CDR2 ANQGSEA. The CDR3 is 11 residues long. This chain connects TRBV29-1 to TRBJ1-2; D not resolved. Input material: peripheral blood. The TCR comes from a human donor with active COVID-19. The donor label of this sample is uncertain. Here the CDR3 reads CSVGGNYGYTF. In nucleotides, the CDR3 is TGCAGCGTTGGAGGGAACTATGGCTACACCTTC.